A selection of T cell receptor beta chains follows, all from one sample in a study of T cell repertoires in cytomegalovirus infection. TCRdb reprocessed the reads with MiXCR, giving one entry per CDR3 protein. The profile shows some 940,000 distinct CDR3 sequences, roughly 31% of them singletons. Their antigen targets remain unknown. Sequenced material: cultured CD8+ T cells from PBMCs, taken from culture after CMV antigen stimulation. These receptors were taken from a human donor in good health (CMV status not recorded). Some clones in this sample may be carry-over from other donors' samples. The CDR3 runs from the conserved cysteine through the conserved F or W. D genes are given only for firm matches. Clone size is shown for a subset of rows, as once, few, many or a class of expanded clone.

J	V	D	size	CDR3	DNA
TRBJ2-1	TRBV4-1	TRBD2	many	CASSQVAGGYYEQFF	TGCGCCAGCAGCCAAGTAGCGGGGGGTTACTATGAGCAGTTCTTC
TRBJ2-5	TRBV19	TRBD1	-	CASGQGTGGIQETQYF	TGTGCCAGTGGACAAGGGACAGGGGGGATCCAAGAGACCCAGTACTTC
TRBJ1-2	TRBV20-1	-	few	CSALGDRYTF	TGCAGTGCTCTCGGGGATCGCTACACCTTC
TRBJ2-2	TRBV7-6	TRBD2	-	CANSFAGGVTGELFF	TGTGCCAACAGCTTTGCGGGGGGTGTCACCGGGGAGCTGTTTTTT
TRBJ2-5	TRBV7-3	-	few	CASSLEGYGQTQYF	TGTGCCAGCAGCTTAGAAGGATATGGACAGACCCAGTACTTC
TRBJ1-3	TRBV2	-	few	CAVRSGLSSGNTIYF	TGTGCTGTACGGTCTGGTCTCAGCTCTGGAAACACCATATATTTT
TRBJ1-1	TRBV12-3/TRBV12-4	-	-	CASSMDTEAFF	TGTGCCAGCTCCATGGACACTGAAGCTTTCTTT
TRBJ1-1	TRBV7-8	-	many	CASSLGQMTEAFF	TGTGCCAGCAGCTTAGGACAGATGACTGAAGCTTTCTTT
TRBJ2-1	TRBV7-2	TRBD2	many	CASSLGWGLAGTYNEQFF	TGTGCCAGCAGCTTAGGATGGGGACTAGCGGGGACCTACAATGAGCAGTTCTTC
TRBJ2-3	TRBV5-4	TRBD1	-	CASSRPGTEGDTQYF	TGTGCCAGCAGCCGCCCCGGGACAGAGGGAGATACGCAGTATTTT
TRBJ2-1	TRBV7-2	-	-	CASSLHGALYNEQFF	TGTGCCAGCAGCTTGCACGGGGCGCTTTACAATGAGCAGTTCTTC
TRBJ1-1	TRBV6-2/TRBV6-3	TRBD1	-	CASSPPGQGAAEAFF	TGTGCCAGCAGTCCCCCGGGACAGGGGGCCGCTGAAGCTTTCTTT
TRBJ2-1	TRBV7-6	TRBD1	few	CASSLGDRASNEQFF	TGTGCCAGCAGCTTAGGGGACAGGGCATCGAATGAGCAGTTCTTC
TRBJ2-3	TRBV2	-	few	CASPLGGGLDTQYF	TGTGCCAGCCCCCTGGGGGGTGGCTTAGATACGCAGTATTTT
TRBJ2-7	TRBV20-1	-	-	CSARGIDSSYEQYF	TGCAGTGCTAGAGGAATTGACAGCTCCTACGAGCAGTACTTC
TRBJ1-2	TRBV5-5	TRBD1	once	CASSVNDRVNYGYTF	TGTGCCAGCAGCGTGAATGACAGGGTCAACTATGGCTACACCTTC
TRBJ2-7	TRBV12-3/TRBV12-4	-	-	CASSHREANEQYF	TGTGCCAGCAGTCACAGAGAGGCCAACGAGCAGTACTTC
TRBJ1-2	TRBV7-2	TRBD1	many	CASSGGGGTGPGNGYTF	TGTGCCAGCAGCGGAGGGGGGGGGACAGGCCCAGGAAATGGCTACACCTTC
TRBJ2-7	TRBV7-6	-	few	CASSLRQEPYEQYF	TGTGCCAGCAGCTTACGGCAGGAACCCTACGAGCAGTACTTC
TRBJ2-5	TRBV6-2/TRBV6-3	TRBD2	few	CASSGSGEYQETQYF	TGTGCCAGCAGTGGAAGCGGGGAGTACCAAGAGACCCAGTACTTC
TRBJ2-1	TRBV7-6	TRBD2	-	CACRLGGGAVDEQFF	TGTGCCTGCCGCCTCGGCGGGGGGGCAGTCGATGAGCAGTTCTTC
TRBJ2-5	TRBV6-1	-	-	CASRGLLFQETQYF	TGTGCCAGCAGGGGACTTCTGTTCCAAGAGACCCAGTACTTC
TRBJ1-6	TRBV7-6	TRBD1	many	CASSLRGDRGNSPLHF	TGTGCCAGCAGCTTAAGAGGGGACAGGGGAAATTCACCCCTCCACTTT
TRBJ2-1	TRBV20-1	TRBD2	once	CSAGSTSGNYNEQFF	TGCAGTGCTGGCAGTACTAGCGGGAATTACAATGAGCAGTTCTTC
TRBJ2-7	TRBV13	-	once	CASSIGGGVYF	TGTGCCAGCAGCATCGGCGGAGGAGTGTACTTC
TRBJ1-1	TRBV7-1	-	-	CASSPSTHLPFTEAFF	TGTGCCAGCAGCCCGAGTACCCATCTCCCGTTCACTGAAGCTTTCTTT
TRBJ1-5	TRBV7-8	-	-	CASSSHHRSDQPQHF	TGTGCCAGCAGCTCGCATCACAGGTCTGATCAGCCCCAGCATTTT
TRBJ2-3	TRBV2	TRBD1	-	CATQGARDTQYF	TGTGCCACACAGGGGGCCCGAGATACGCAGTATTTT
TRBJ1-2	TRBV7-1	-	once	CASGRGQRYGYTF	TGTGCCAGCGGCCGGGGGCAGCGCTATGGCTACACCTTC
TRBJ2-7	TRBV12-3/TRBV12-4	TRBD1	-	CASSWTGIDEQYF	TGTGCCAGCAGTTGGACAGGGATCGACGAGCAGTACTTC
TRBJ2-1	TRBV5-1	-	-	CASSLGHMNNEQFF	TGCGCCAGCAGCTTGGGGCATATGAACAATGAGCAGTTCTTC
TRBJ1-2	TRBV7-9	-	-	CASSLAKGSDYGYTF	TGTGCCAGCAGCTTAGCGAAGGGGTCCGACTATGGCTACACCTTC
TRBJ2-1	TRBV7-9	TRBD2	-	CASSLRTSGDWNEQFF	TGTGCCAGCAGCTTAAGGACTAGCGGGGATTGGAATGAGCAGTTCTTC
TRBJ1-6	TRBV7-4	-	-	CASSLSAGTASPLHF	TGTGCCAGCAGCTTATCCGCGGGTACTGCTTCACCCCTCCACTTT
TRBJ2-5	TRBV11-2	-	few	CASSLTYGGAETQYF	TGTGCCAGCAGTCTCACCTACGGGGGCGCGGAGACCCAGTACTTC
TRBJ1-1	TRBV15	-	-	CATSRDYAPAFF	TGTGCCACCAGCAGAGATTACGCCCCCGCTTTCTTT
TRBJ1-1	TRBV19	-	few	CASSIFSPDTEAFF	TGTGCCAGTAGTATATTCTCACCGGACACTGAAGCTTTCTTT
TRBJ1-2	TRBV7-2	TRBD1	many	CASSFPRTGGANYGYTF	TGTGCCAGCAGCTTCCCCCGGACAGGGGGCGCAAACTATGGCTACACCTTC
TRBJ2-2	TRBV6-5	TRBD1	few	CASSGQGRTGELFF	TGTGCCAGCAGTGGACAGGGGAGAACCGGGGAGCTGTTTTTT
TRBJ2-7	TRBV10-2	TRBD2	-	CASSGFGTKQRVYEQYF	TGCGCCAGCAGTGGTTTCGGGACTAAACAGCGGGTCTACGAGCAGTACTTC
TRBJ2-5	TRBV19	-	-	CASSMWGEETQYF	TGTGCCAGTAGTATGTGGGGGGAAGAGACCCAGTACTTC
TRBJ1-5	TRBV7-2	-	many	CASSLEPNQPQHF	TGTGCCAGCAGCTTAGAACCGAATCAGCCCCAGCATTTT
TRBJ2-5	TRBV7-9	-	many	CASSLGFGGKETQYF	TGTGCCAGCAGCTTAGGTTTTGGAGGGAAAGAGACCCAGTACTTC
TRBJ1-2	TRBV19	-	once	CASSTPTELGRNYGYTF	TGTGCCAGTAGTACCCCGACTGAACTAGGACGCAACTATGGCTACACCTTC
TRBJ1-5	TRBV5-8	-	-	CASSLVVGRRGNQPQHF	TGTGCCAGCAGCTTGGTAGTGGGGAGGAGAGGCAATCAGCCCCAGCATTTT
TRBJ1-2	TRBV12-3/TRBV12-4	-	few	CASSPASGGGYTF	TGTGCCAGCAGTCCCGCCTCCGGGGGTGGCTACACCTTC
TRBJ1-1	TRBV12-5	TRBD1	-	CASGFFSGTEKNTEAFF	TGTGCTAGTGGTTTCTTCTCCGGGACAGAAAAGAACACTGAAGCTTTCTTT
TRBJ1-2	TRBV9	-	few	CASSAPLGGTYGYTF	TGTGCCAGCAGCGCCCCACTGGGGGGGACCTATGGCTACACCTTC
TRBJ2-1	TRBV7-9	-	-	CASSLADRPYNEQFF	TGTGCCAGCAGCTTGGCGGACAGACCCTACAATGAGCAGTTCTTC
TRBJ1-6	TRBV7-9	-	few	CASSLELKSSYNSPLHF	TGTGCCAGCAGCTTAGAGCTCAAAAGCTCCTATAATTCACCCCTCCACTTT
TRBJ2-5	TRBV9	-	-	CASSAEGVQETQYF	TGTGCCAGCAGCGCAGAAGGGGTACAAGAGACCCAGTACTTC
TRBJ1-1	TRBV10-3	-	-	CAISGPEGTEAFF	TGTGCCATCAGTGGCCCGGAGGGGACTGAAGCTTTCTTT
TRBJ1-5	TRBV6-1	TRBD1	few	CASSDGTVLNQPQHF	TGTGCCAGCAGTGACGGGACAGTCCTAAATCAGCCCCAGCATTTT